Following are 6 T cell receptor beta chains from one sample sequenced in a study of early stage breast cancer tumors. Measured with immunoSEQ multiplex PCR; TCRdb has only the in-frame clones, and not every one. This table has 40,000 to 60,000 clones, roughly four fifths appearing once. The specimen was blood. These TCRs come from a person in their fifties or sixties with breast cancer.

This clone has more than one count but fewer than ten. The CDR3 DNA reads as TGTGCCAGCTCACCACTCCCGGTAGATCATGGCTACACCTTC. Protein product: CASSPLPVDHGYTF. J is TRBJ1-2 and V is TRBV18; D remains unclear. This CDR3 is 14 amino acids long. Per germline, CDR1 KGHSH and CDR2 LQKENI. The V gene lost 1 base and the J gene lost 6 bases, with 12 bases spanning the gap. Drawing the rest from reference TRBV18 and TRBJ1-2, the complete variable domain is NAGVMQNPRHLVRRRGQEARLRCSPMKGHSHVYWYRQLPEEGLKFMVYLQKENIIDESGMPKERFSAEFPKEGPSILRIQQVVRGDSAAYFCASSPLPVDHGYTFGSGTRLTVV.

This clone is a singleton in its sample. J is TRBJ1-1 and V is TRBV6-5, with 8 bases aligning to TRBD1. V lost 0 bases, J lost 3 bases, and 3 bases stayed unmatched. The CDR3 contains 15 residues. Germline V lookup: CDR1 MNHEY, CDR2 SVGAGI. CDR3 DNA: TGTGCCAGCAGTTACTCGAACAGGGGGGACACTGAAGCTTTCTTT. Residues: CASSYSNRGDTEAFF.

V gene TRBV28 combines with J gene TRBJ2-3, with 9 bases identical to TRBD1. Germline loops: CDR1 MDHEN, CDR2 SYDVKM. There are 14 residues in the CDR3. Unmatched junction bases numbered 5, after V lost 6 bases and J lost 4 bases. CDR3 DNA: TGTGCCAGCAGGGAAACAGGGGGCCCAGATACGCAGTATTTT. As protein: CASRETGGPDTQYF.

The rearrangement joins TRBV10-2 to TRBJ1-6; 8 bases align to TRBD1. Germline values: CDR1 WSHSY, CDR2 SAAADI. This CDR3 is 15 amino acids long. The junction had 9 bases not matched to a gene; V was cut back by 4 bases and J by 10 bases. The CDR3 spells CASSGATGDGSPLHF. CDR3 coding DNA: TGCGCCAGCAGTGGGGCGACAGGGGATGGCTCACCCCTCCACTTT.

The J gene is TRBJ2-7, the V gene TRBV5-1; TRBD1 agrees at 7 bases. From germline, CDR1 is SGHRS and CDR2 YFSETQ. The CDR3 runs 15 residues. After removal of 4 bases from V and 3 bases from J, the junction contained 10 bases not matched to a gene. The CDR3 bases are TGCGCCAGCAGCCCGCAGACAGGGATTCTCTACGAGCAGTACTTC. The encoded protein is CASSPQTGILYEQYF.

V is TRBV27 and J is TRBJ1-5; no clear D gene. This CDR3 spans 14 amino acids. Trimming took off 5 bases at V and 7 bases at J, with 15 bases between the two ends. Germline V gives CDR1 MNHEY, CDR2 SMNVEV (reference sequence). The CDR3 DNA reads as TGTGCCAGCAGTCCGAACACTATCGCGCAGCCCCAGCATTTT. Amino acid sequence: CASSPNTIAQPQHF.